The sequence of this TCR beta chain was determined in a study of blood T cell repertoires in COVID-19. Across the study: COVID-19 samples from acute and convalescent phases originated in the United States, Italy and Spain. The cDNA or gDNA used as material had been derived from T cells, B-cell-depleted T cells, or PBMCs.

In the original analysis: Amplification of reference gene primers provided the estimated nucleated cell counts. Assay used: immunoSEQ multiplex PCR; TCRdb lists only in-frame clones, some missing. The DNA gave D and trimming, while V, J and clone size come from that table. This table has 150,000 to 200,000 clones, around 85% appearing once. CDR1 DFQATT and CDR2 SNEGSKA come from the germline V gene (reference sequence). V lost 3 bases, J lost 0 bases, and 4 bases stayed unmatched. This CDR3 region has 15 residues. This clonotype was sampled from a human donor with active or convalescent COVID-19. The donor label of this sample is uncertain. The chain combines TRBV20-1 with TRBJ2-1, with 8 nucleotides matching TRBD2. The sequenced sample consisted of peripheral blood. In DNA form, the CDR3 reads TGCAGTGCTAGTGGACTAGCCCTCTCCTACAATGAGCAGTTCTTC. Its protein product is CSASGLALSYNEQFF.